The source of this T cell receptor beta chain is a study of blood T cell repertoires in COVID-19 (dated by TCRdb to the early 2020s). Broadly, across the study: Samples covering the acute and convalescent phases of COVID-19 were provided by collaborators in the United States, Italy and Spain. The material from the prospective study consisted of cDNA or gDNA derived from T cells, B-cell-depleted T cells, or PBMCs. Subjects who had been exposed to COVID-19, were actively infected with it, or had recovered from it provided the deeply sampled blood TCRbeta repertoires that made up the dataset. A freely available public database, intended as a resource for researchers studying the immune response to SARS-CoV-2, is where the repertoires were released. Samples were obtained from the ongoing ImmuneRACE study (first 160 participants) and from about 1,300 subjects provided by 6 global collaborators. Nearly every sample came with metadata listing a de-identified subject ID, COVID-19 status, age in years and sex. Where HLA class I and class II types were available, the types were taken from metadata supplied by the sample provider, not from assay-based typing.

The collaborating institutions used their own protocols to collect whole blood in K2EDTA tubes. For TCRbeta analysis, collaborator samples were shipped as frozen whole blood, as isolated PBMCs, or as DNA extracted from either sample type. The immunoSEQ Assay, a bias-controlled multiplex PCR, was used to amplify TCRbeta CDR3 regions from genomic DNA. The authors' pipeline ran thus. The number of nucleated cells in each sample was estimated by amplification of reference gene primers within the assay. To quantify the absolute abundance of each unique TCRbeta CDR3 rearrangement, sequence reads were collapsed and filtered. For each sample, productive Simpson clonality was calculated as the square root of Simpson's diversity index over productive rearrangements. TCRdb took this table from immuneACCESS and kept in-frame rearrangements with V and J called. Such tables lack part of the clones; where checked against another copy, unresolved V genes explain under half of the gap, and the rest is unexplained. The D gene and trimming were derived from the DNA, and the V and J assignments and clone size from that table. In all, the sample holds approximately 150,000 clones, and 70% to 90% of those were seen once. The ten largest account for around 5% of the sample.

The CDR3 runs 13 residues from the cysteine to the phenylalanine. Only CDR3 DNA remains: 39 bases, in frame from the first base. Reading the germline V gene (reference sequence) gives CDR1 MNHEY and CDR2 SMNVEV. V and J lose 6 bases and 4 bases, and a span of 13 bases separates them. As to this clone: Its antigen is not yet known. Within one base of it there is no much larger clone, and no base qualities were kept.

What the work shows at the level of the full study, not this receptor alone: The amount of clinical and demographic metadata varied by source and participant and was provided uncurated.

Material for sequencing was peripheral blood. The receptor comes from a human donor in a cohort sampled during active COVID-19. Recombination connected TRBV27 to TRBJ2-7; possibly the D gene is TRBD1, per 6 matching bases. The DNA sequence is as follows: TGTGCCAGCAGACTCGGACAGATATACGAGCAGTACTTC. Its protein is CASRLGQIYEQYF.